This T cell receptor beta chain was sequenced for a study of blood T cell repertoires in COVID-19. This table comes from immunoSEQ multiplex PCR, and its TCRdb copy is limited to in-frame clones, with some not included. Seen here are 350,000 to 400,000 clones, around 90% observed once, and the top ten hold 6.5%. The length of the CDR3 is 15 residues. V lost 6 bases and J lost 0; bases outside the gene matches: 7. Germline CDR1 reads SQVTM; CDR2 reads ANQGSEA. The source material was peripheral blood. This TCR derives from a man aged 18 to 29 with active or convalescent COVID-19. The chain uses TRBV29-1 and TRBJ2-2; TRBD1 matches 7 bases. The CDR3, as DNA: TGCAGCGTACAGGGGTCCGGGGCGAACACCGGGGAGCTGTTTTTT. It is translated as CSVQGSGANTGELFF.